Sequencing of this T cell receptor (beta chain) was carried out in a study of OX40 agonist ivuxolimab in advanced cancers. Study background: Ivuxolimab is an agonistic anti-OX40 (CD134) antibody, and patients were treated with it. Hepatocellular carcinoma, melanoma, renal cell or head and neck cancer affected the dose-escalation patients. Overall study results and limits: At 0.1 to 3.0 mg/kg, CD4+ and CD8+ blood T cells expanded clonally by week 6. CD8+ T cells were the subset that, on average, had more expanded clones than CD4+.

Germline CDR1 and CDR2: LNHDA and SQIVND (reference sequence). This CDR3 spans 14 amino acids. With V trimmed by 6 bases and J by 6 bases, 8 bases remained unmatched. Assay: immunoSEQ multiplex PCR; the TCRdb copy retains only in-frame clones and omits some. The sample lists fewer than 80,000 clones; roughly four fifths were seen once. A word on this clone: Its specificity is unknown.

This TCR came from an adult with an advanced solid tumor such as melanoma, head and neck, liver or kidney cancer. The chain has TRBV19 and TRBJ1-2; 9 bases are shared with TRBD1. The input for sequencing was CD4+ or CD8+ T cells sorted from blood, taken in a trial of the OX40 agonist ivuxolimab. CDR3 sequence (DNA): TGTGCCAGTAGCCCGTCCACAGGGGGCGATGGCTACACCTTC. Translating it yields CASSPSTGGDGYTF.